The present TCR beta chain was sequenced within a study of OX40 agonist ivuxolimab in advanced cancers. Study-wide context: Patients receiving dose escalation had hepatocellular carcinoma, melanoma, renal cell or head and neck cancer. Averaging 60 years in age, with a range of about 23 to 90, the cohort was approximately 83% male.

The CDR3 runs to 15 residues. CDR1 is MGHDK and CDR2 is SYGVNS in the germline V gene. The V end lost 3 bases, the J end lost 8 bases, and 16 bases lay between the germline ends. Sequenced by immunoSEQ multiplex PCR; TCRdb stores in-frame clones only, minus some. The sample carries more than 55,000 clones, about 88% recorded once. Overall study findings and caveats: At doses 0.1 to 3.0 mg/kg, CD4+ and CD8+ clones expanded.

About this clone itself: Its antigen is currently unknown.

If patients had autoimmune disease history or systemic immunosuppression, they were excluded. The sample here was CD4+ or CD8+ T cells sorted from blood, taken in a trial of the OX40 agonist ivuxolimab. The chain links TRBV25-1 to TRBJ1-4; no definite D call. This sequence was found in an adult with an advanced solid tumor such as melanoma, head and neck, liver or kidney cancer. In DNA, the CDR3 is TGTGCCAGCAGTGACTCAAAGGGTGGTGGCGAAAAACTGTTTTTT. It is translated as CASSDSKGGGEKLFF.